The 11 T cell receptor beta chains in this list originate from one sample, sequenced in a study of cytomegalovirus exposure and HLA in healthy donors. PCR was performed using 60 Vbeta and 13 Jbeta primers. The table came from immunoSEQ multiplex PCR; TCRdb's copy has only in-frame clones and leaves some out. Of 100,000 or so clones listed, 74% are singletons. The sample taken for sequencing was PBMCs. The receptors here all came from a human donor in good health.

This clone has only a few counts. The chain carries TRBV7-9 and TRBJ2-5; 14 nucleotides line up with TRBD2. Germline assignment: CDR1 SEHNR and CDR2 FQNEAQ (reference sequence). The CDR3 extends over 17 amino acids. The V segment lost 1 base and the J segment 2 bases; nucleotides outside the gene matches: 3. DNA of the CDR3: TGTGCCAGCAGCTTAGGGGGACTAGCGGGAGTTCAAGAGACCCAGTACTTC. Translating it yields CASSLGGLAGVQETQYF.

This chain joins TRBV5-1 and TRBJ2-3; possible D gene TRBD1, 6 bases. In germline, CDR1 is SGHRS, CDR2 YFSETQ. V dropped 4 bases and J dropped 2 bases, with 11 bases sitting between them. The CDR3 has 14 residues. CDR3 sequence (DNA): TGCGCCAGCAGCCCCGGACAGAACACAGATACGCAGTATTTT. Translated: CASSPGQNTDTQYF.

The genes are TRBV2 and TRBJ1-2; 8 bases match TRBD1. The CDR3 has 18 amino acids. V shed 8 bases and J 2 bases; nucleotides not matched to a gene: 19. Per germline, CDR1 SNHLY and CDR2 FYNNEI. The CDR3 DNA is TGTGCCAGCCCCCCAGATCCCCCCGACAGGGGACGGAACTATGGCTACACCTTC. It is translated as CASPPDPPDRGRNYGYTF.

The chain joins TRBV13 to TRBJ2-7, with D perhaps TRBD2 (7 bases). The CDR3 has 14 amino acids. V was pared by 5 bases and J by 4 bases, with 15 bases between. Per germline, CDR1 PRHDT and CDR2 FYEKMQ (reference sequence). The CDR3 DNA reads TGTGCCAGCAGCCGATGGGGGGGCTTTTACGAGCAGTACTTC. It encodes CASSRWGGFYEQYF.

The chain couples TRBV5-6 to TRBJ1-3; TRBD1 aligns across 11 bases. The J segment lost 2 bases and the V segment lost 4 bases, leaving 8 bases of the junction unmatched. The germline V gene has CDR1 SGHDT and CDR2 YYEEEE. CDR3 length equals 17 residues. CDR3 DNA sequence: TGTGCCAGCAGCCGTGGGACAGGGGGAGATCCTGGAAACACCATATATTTT. Its translation: CASSRGTGGDPGNTIYF.

This clone was seen once. The chain couples TRBV11-2 to TRBJ2-5; D uncertain. The V gene lost 3 bases and the J gene lost 2 bases, with 10 bases spanning the gap. The germline CDR1 and CDR2 sequences are SGHAT and FQNNGV. The CDR3 runs to 14 residues. The CDR3 region is CASSLWQTQETQYF. As DNA, the CDR3 is TGTGCCAGCAGCTTGTGGCAGACTCAAGAGACCCAGTACTTC.

This chain joins TRBV6-5 and TRBJ1-1; TRBD1 aligns across 7 bases. The V segment lost 0 bases and the J segment 4 bases; nucleotides outside the gene matches: 5. The CDR3 is made up of 15 amino acids. Looked up from germline, CDR1 is MNHEY and CDR2 is SVGAGI. CDR3 nucleotide sequence: TGTGCCAGCAGTTACTCGGGGCAGGGGGTCACTGAAGCTTTCTTT. It codes for CASSYSGQGVTEAFF.

This clone occurred a few times. The V and J genes are TRBV29-1 and TRBJ1-4, with D maybe TRBD1 (5 bases). Trimming left V 6 bases short and J 7 bases short, with 21 bases between. CDR1 SQVTM and CDR2 ANQGSEA come from the germline V gene. The CDR3 contains 15 residues. The DNA of the CDR3 is TGCAGCGTAGGTGCCGGAAGGGGCGCGAGTGAAAAACTGTTTTTT. The encoded protein is CSVGAGRGASEKLFF.

The chain has TRBV27 and TRBJ2-1, with TRBD1 as a possible D gene (5 bases). Trimming removed 9 bases at V and 3 bases at J, with 30 bases between. Germline assignment: CDR1 MNHEY and CDR2 SMNVEV (reference sequence). This CDR3 comprises 19 residues. Written as DNA, the CDR3 is TGTGCCAGGGTTCGGTTAGGTAGGGGCCGACCGAGAGGCTACAATGAGCAGTTCTTC. This codes for CARVRLGRGRPRGYNEQFF.

This sequence joins TRBV5-1 and TRBJ2-2; D is undetermined. Germline values: CDR1 SGHRS, CDR2 YFSETQ. The V and J ends lost 4 bases and 5 bases respectively, with 21 bases between them. The CDR3 runs 17 residues. The CDR3 DNA reads as TGCGCCAGCAGCCGAGCCTTCTCATCCGGAGAGACCGGGGAGCTGTTTTTT. Its protein is CASSRAFSSGETGELFF.

There are a few counts of this clone. The chain combines TRBV10-3 with TRBJ1-1; D is possibly TRBD1 (6 bases). Germline assignment: CDR1 ENHRY and CDR2 SYGVKD. V was cut by 1 base and J by 6 bases, with 12 bases left in between. The CDR3 is made up of 14 amino acids. The CDR3 loop reads CAISELSRTAEAFF. CDR3 bases: TGTGCCATCAGTGAGTTATCTAGGACAGCTGAAGCTTTCTTT.